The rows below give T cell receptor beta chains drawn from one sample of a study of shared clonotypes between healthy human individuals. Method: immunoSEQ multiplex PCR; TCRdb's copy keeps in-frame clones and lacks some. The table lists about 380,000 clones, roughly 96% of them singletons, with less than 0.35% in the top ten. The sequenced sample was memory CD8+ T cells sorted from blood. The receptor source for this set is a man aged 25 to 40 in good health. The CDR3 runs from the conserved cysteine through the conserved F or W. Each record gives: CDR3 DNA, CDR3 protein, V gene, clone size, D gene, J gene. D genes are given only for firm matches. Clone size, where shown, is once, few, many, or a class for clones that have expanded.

CDR3 DNA: TGTGCCAGCAGTTTGGAGGCGACATATGGCTACACCTTC; CDR3 protein: CASSLEATYGYTF; V gene: TRBV28; clone size: once; D gene: NA; J gene: TRBJ1-2
CDR3 DNA: TGCGCCAGCAGTAGAGGCAGAGGGGAGACCCAGTACTTC; CDR3 protein: CASSRGRGETQYF; V gene: TRBV5-1; clone size: once; D gene: NA; J gene: TRBJ2-5
CDR3 DNA: TGCGCCAGCAGCTTGTACTGGAACACCGGGGAGCTGTTTTTT; CDR3 protein: CASSLYWNTGELFF; V gene: TRBV5-1; clone size: NA; D gene: NA; J gene: TRBJ2-2
CDR3 DNA: TGCGCCAGCAGCCCCGCCGGGACTAGATCCTACGAGCAGTACTTC; CDR3 protein: CASSPAGTRSYEQYF; V gene: TRBV5-1; clone size: NA; D gene: TRBD2; J gene: TRBJ2-7
CDR3 DNA: TGCGCCAGCAGCTTCCCTCAAGAGACCCAGTACTTC; CDR3 protein: CASSFPQETQYF; V gene: TRBV5-1; clone size: NA; D gene: NA; J gene: TRBJ2-5
CDR3 DNA: TGTGCCAGCAGCGAGGGAGGGCAGGGGAAGTCCGAGCAGTACTTC; CDR3 protein: CASSEGGQGKSEQYF; V gene: TRBV6-1; clone size: NA; D gene: NA; J gene: TRBJ2-7
CDR3 DNA: TGTGCCAGTAGTTCCCTACTCAAGCGGGATGGTAGCGAGCAGTACTTC; CDR3 protein: CASSSLLKRDGSEQYF; V gene: TRBV19; clone size: NA; D gene: TRBD2; J gene: TRBJ2-7
CDR3 DNA: TGTGCCTGGAGTGTAGCAGGGGTCTATGGCTACACCTTC; CDR3 protein: CAWSVAGVYGYTF; V gene: TRBV30; clone size: NA; D gene: NA; J gene: TRBJ1-2
CDR3 DNA: TGTGCCAGCAGCGAACTAGCGGGAGGGCCCTTATACGAGCAGTACTTC; CDR3 protein: CASSELAGGPLYEQYF; V gene: TRBV4-2; clone size: NA; D gene: TRBD2; J gene: TRBJ2-7
CDR3 DNA: TGCGCCAGCAGCTTACAGGGGCGGGGTGAAAAACTGTTTTTT; CDR3 protein: CASSLQGRGEKLFF; V gene: TRBV5-1; clone size: NA; D gene: TRBD1; J gene: TRBJ1-4
CDR3 DNA: TGTGCCAGCAGTTCCCCCGGCGGCGGGGAGCTGTTTTTT; CDR3 protein: CASSSPGGGELFF; V gene: TRBV28; clone size: NA; D gene: NA; J gene: TRBJ2-2
CDR3 DNA: TGTGCCAGCAGTGAACGAAGACAGGGAGGACAGCCCCAGCATTTT; CDR3 protein: CASSERRQGGQPQHF; V gene: TRBV2; clone size: NA; D gene: TRBD1; J gene: TRBJ1-5
CDR3 DNA: TGTGCCTGGAGCCTTCGCACAGATACGCAGTATTTT; CDR3 protein: CAWSLRTDTQYF; V gene: TRBV30; clone size: once; D gene: NA; J gene: TRBJ2-3
CDR3 DNA: TGTGCCAGCAGCTTAGTGGGGACTAGCGGCAACTACGAGCAGTACTTC; CDR3 protein: CASSLVGTSGNYEQYF; V gene: TRBV7-2; clone size: NA; D gene: TRBD2; J gene: TRBJ2-7
CDR3 DNA: TGTGCCAGCAGCGGTGGACTAGCGGGAGACACCGGGGAGCTGTTTTTT; CDR3 protein: CASSGGLAGDTGELFF; V gene: TRBV2; clone size: NA; D gene: TRBD2; J gene: TRBJ2-2
CDR3 DNA: TGTGCCAGCAGCGTAGATTCCAGGGGTGGCACTGAAGCTTTCTTT; CDR3 protein: CASSVDSRGGTEAFF; V gene: TRBV9; clone size: NA; D gene: NA; J gene: TRBJ1-1
CDR3 DNA: TGTGCCAGCAGCCAAGATCGAGTATACGAGCAGTACTTC; CDR3 protein: CASSQDRVYEQYF; V gene: TRBV4-2; clone size: NA; D gene: NA; J gene: TRBJ2-7
CDR3 DNA: TGTGCCAGCAGTTTTGGAGCTTACGAGCAGTACTTC; CDR3 protein: CASSFGAYEQYF; V gene: TRBV28; clone size: once; D gene: NA; J gene: TRBJ2-7
CDR3 DNA: TGTGCCACGAGGCCCTCGACAGGGGGTGCCTACGAGCAGTACTTC; CDR3 protein: CATRPSTGGAYEQYF; V gene: TRBV10-3; clone size: NA; D gene: TRBD1; J gene: TRBJ2-7
CDR3 DNA: TGTGCCAGCAGCTTTGGGGAGAATCAGCCCCAGCATTTT; CDR3 protein: CASSFGENQPQHF; V gene: TRBV11-1; clone size: NA; D gene: NA; J gene: TRBJ1-5
CDR3 DNA: TGTGCCAGCAGTTACTCGACTGTTGCTTCCGGGACAGAGCAGTTCTTC; CDR3 protein: CASSYSTVASGTEQFF; V gene: TRBV6-5; clone size: NA; D gene: NA; J gene: TRBJ2-1
CDR3 DNA: TGTGCCAGCAGCGGTAGCGGGAGGGCTAATTCCCACGAGCAGTACTTC; CDR3 protein: CASSGSGRANSHEQYF; V gene: TRBV7-2; clone size: NA; D gene: TRBD2; J gene: TRBJ2-7
CDR3 DNA: TGTGCTAGTGGTTCAGGCATAGGACAAAGTCGGGCCAACGTCCTGACTTTC; CDR3 protein: CASGSGIGQSRANVLTF; V gene: TRBV12-5; clone size: NA; D gene: NA; J gene: TRBJ2-6
CDR3 DNA: TGTGCCTGGAGTGGGGGAGGAGGGGGGCAGCCCCAGCATTTT; CDR3 protein: CAWSGGGGGQPQHF; V gene: TRBV30; clone size: NA; D gene: NA; J gene: TRBJ1-5
CDR3 DNA: TGTGCCAGCAGTGAAGCGGGACAGGGTTGGAATCAGCCCCAGCATTTT; CDR3 protein: CASSEAGQGWNQPQHF; V gene: TRBV6-1; clone size: NA; D gene: TRBD1; J gene: TRBJ1-5
CDR3 DNA: TGTGCCAGCAGCCAAGGAGGCGGACCAGGGACTAGCGGCTTTAGCTCCTACAATGAGCAGTTCTTC; CDR3 protein: CASSQGGGPGTSGFSSYNEQFF; V gene: TRBV4-2; clone size: NA; D gene: TRBD2; J gene: TRBJ2-1
CDR3 DNA: TGTGCCAGCAGTTACTCGCGGACAGGGGGTGGTGAAAAACTGTTTTTT; CDR3 protein: CASSYSRTGGGEKLFF; V gene: TRBV6-6; clone size: NA; D gene: TRBD1; J gene: TRBJ1-4
CDR3 DNA: TGTGCCAGTAGTATTAGGACAGGGTACACCGGGGAGCTGTTTTTT; CDR3 protein: CASSIRTGYTGELFF; V gene: TRBV19; clone size: NA; D gene: TRBD1; J gene: TRBJ2-2
CDR3 DNA: TGTGCCCTCAAAACAGGGGCGGGCGGGGAGCTGTTTTTT; CDR3 protein: CALKTGAGGELFF; V gene: TRBV10-3; clone size: NA; D gene: TRBD1; J gene: TRBJ2-2
CDR3 DNA: TGTGCCAGCAGCTTAGCAGAGTTATATGGCTACACCTTC; CDR3 protein: CASSLAELYGYTF; V gene: TRBV7-6; clone size: NA; D gene: NA; J gene: TRBJ1-2
CDR3 DNA: TGTGCCAGCAGCCCGAGCGGGACTTACAATGAGCAGTTCTTC; CDR3 protein: CASSPSGTYNEQFF; V gene: TRBV4-2; clone size: NA; D gene: TRBD2; J gene: TRBJ2-1
CDR3 DNA: TGTGCCTGGACGAACATCAACCTAGCCAAAAACATTCAGTACTTC; CDR3 protein: CAWTNINLAKNIQYF; V gene: TRBV30; clone size: NA; D gene: NA; J gene: TRBJ2-4
CDR3 DNA: TGTGCCAGCAAAACGGGACTAGCGGGAAGTACAGATACGCAGTATTTT; CDR3 protein: CASKTGLAGSTDTQYF; V gene: TRBV27; clone size: NA; D gene: TRBD2; J gene: TRBJ2-3
CDR3 DNA: TGTGCCAGCGGCGACAGGGGCCCCTATGGCTACACCTTC; CDR3 protein: CASGDRGPYGYTF; V gene: TRBV2; clone size: once; D gene: TRBD1; J gene: TRBJ1-2
CDR3 DNA: TGTGCCTGGAGTGTCAACGTGGGGACACTTCTAGCCAAAAACATTCAGTACTTC; CDR3 protein: CAWSVNVGTLLAKNIQYF; V gene: TRBV30; clone size: once; D gene: NA; J gene: TRBJ2-4
CDR3 DNA: TGTGCCAGCAGCTTGCGGGCCTTTCCTCTTCTCTCGTACGAGCAGTACTTC; CDR3 protein: CASSLRAFPLLSYEQYF; V gene: TRBV5-4; clone size: once; D gene: NA; J gene: TRBJ2-7
CDR3 DNA: TGCGCCAGCAGCTTGTATCCAGGGCCTGTTGGAACAAGTTACGAGCAGTACTTC; CDR3 protein: CASSLYPGPVGTSYEQYF; V gene: TRBV5-1; clone size: NA; D gene: NA; J gene: TRBJ2-7
CDR3 DNA: TGTGCCAGCAGTGAATCACGGACAGCTATGGGGTATGGCTACACCTTC; CDR3 protein: CASSESRTAMGYGYTF; V gene: TRBV25-1; clone size: NA; D gene: NA; J gene: TRBJ1-2
CDR3 DNA: TGTGCCAGCAGAGCAGGCACCTACGAGCAGTACTTC; CDR3 protein: CASRAGTYEQYF; V gene: TRBV6-1; clone size: NA; D gene: NA; J gene: TRBJ2-7
CDR3 DNA: TGTGCCAGCAGTGAAGCAGGGGAGGGCTACACCTTC; CDR3 protein: CASSEAGEGYTF; V gene: TRBV6-1; clone size: NA; D gene: NA; J gene: TRBJ1-2
CDR3 DNA: TGTGCCACCAGCAGAGGGACAGGAGAAGAGACCCAGTACTTC; CDR3 protein: CATSRGTGEETQYF; V gene: TRBV15; clone size: NA; D gene: TRBD1; J gene: TRBJ2-5
CDR3 DNA: TGTGCCAGCAGCATAGACAGGCCGCGATACGAGCAGTACTTC; CDR3 protein: CASSIDRPRYEQYF; V gene: TRBV5-4; clone size: NA; D gene: NA; J gene: TRBJ2-7
CDR3 DNA: TGTGCCAGCAGCTCTTTCAGGGGCGATGGAGCTTTCTTT; CDR3 protein: CASSSFRGDGAFF; V gene: TRBV7-9; clone size: once; D gene: NA; J gene: TRBJ1-1
CDR3 DNA: TGCGCCAGCAGCTTGGGAGGGAGCAATCAGCCCCAGCATTTT; CDR3 protein: CASSLGGSNQPQHF; V gene: TRBV5-1; clone size: few; D gene: NA; J gene: TRBJ1-5
CDR3 DNA: TGTGCCATCAGGGGGGCGGGAGACACCGGGGAGCTGTTTTTT; CDR3 protein: CAIRGAGDTGELFF; V gene: TRBV10-3; clone size: NA; D gene: NA; J gene: TRBJ2-2
CDR3 DNA: TGCGCCAGCAGCTTGGCTGGGACGTACGACAATGAGCAGTTCTTC; CDR3 protein: CASSLAGTYDNEQFF; V gene: TRBV5-1; clone size: NA; D gene: NA; J gene: TRBJ2-1
CDR3 DNA: TGTGCCAGCAGCTTCGTTTTAGCGGGCACCGGGGAGCTGTTTTTT; CDR3 protein: CASSFVLAGTGELFF; V gene: TRBV7-9; clone size: NA; D gene: TRBD2; J gene: TRBJ2-2
CDR3 DNA: TGCGCCAGCAGCCGATGGAGGGGCCCCGGGTCAGATACGCAGTATTTT; CDR3 protein: CASSRWRGPGSDTQYF; V gene: TRBV27; clone size: NA; D gene: NA; J gene: TRBJ2-3
CDR3 DNA: TGTGCCAGCAGCAACCAAGAGACCCAGTACTTC; CDR3 protein: CASSNQETQYF; V gene: TRBV7-6; clone size: NA; D gene: NA; J gene: TRBJ2-5
CDR3 DNA: TGTGCCAGCAGCGTAGAAGGTTGGGGGCAAGAGACCCAGTACTTC; CDR3 protein: CASSVEGWGQETQYF; V gene: TRBV9; clone size: NA; D gene: NA; J gene: TRBJ2-5
CDR3 DNA: TGCACCAGCAGCCAAGAAGGCCGACTAGCGGATCCCCAAGAGACCCAGTACTTC; CDR3 protein: CTSSQEGRLADPQETQYF; V gene: TRBV1; clone size: NA; D gene: NA; J gene: TRBJ2-5
CDR3 DNA: TGTGCCAGCCACTGGACTAGCGTCGAGGTAACAGAGACCCAGTACTTC; CDR3 protein: CASHWTSVEVTETQYF; V gene: TRBV18; clone size: NA; D gene: TRBD2; J gene: TRBJ2-5